The 14 T cell receptor beta chains in this list originate from one sample, sequenced in a study of cytomegalovirus exposure and HLA in healthy donors. It was with 60 Vbeta and 13 Jbeta primers that the PCR ran. The data were produced by immunoSEQ multiplex PCR, yet TCRdb's version contains in-frame clones alone and is incomplete. The repertoire holds 100,000 to 150,000 clones, with approximately 17% as singletons. The sample comprised PBMCs. The receptors stem from a female donor in good health and CMV-seropositive.

In its sample, this clone was seen a few times. The chain joins TRBV30 to TRBJ2-7; D is undetermined. The germline V gene encodes CDR1 GTSNPN and CDR2 SVGIG (reference sequence). The CDR3 consists of 13 residues. Trimming left V 0 bases short and J 2 bases short, with 8 bases between. In DNA form, the CDR3 reads TGTGCCTGGAGTGTATCAGATACCTACGAGCAGTACTTC. This gives the protein CAWSVSDTYEQYF.

There are a few counts of this clone. This rearrangement joins TRBV5-6 to TRBJ2-3; 8 bases match TRBD2. Germline assignment: CDR1 SGHDT and CDR2 YYEEEE. Trimming took 1 base from V and 6 from J; bases not matched to a gene: 1. The CDR3 consists of 13 residues. For the CDR3, the DNA is TGTGCCAGCAGCTTGAGCGGGGGTGATACGCAGTATTTT. Residues: CASSLSGGDTQYF.

This clone was detected a few times. This chain joins TRBV10-1 and TRBJ1-2; 8 bases are a match to TRBD1. In germline, CDR1 is WNHNN, CDR2 SYGVQD (reference sequence). The J segment lost 5 bases and the V segment lost 5 bases, leaving 4 bases of the junction unmatched. The length of the CDR3 is 13 residues. The CDR3 sequence is CASSRTGWYGYTF. Written as DNA, the CDR3 is TGCGCCAGCAGTCGGACAGGGTGGTATGGCTACACCTTC.

This clone was counted only a few times. The chain is built from TRBV2 and TRBJ1-5; 7 bases fit TRBD1. This CDR3 comprises 17 residues. Per germline, CDR1 SNHLY and CDR2 FYNNEI. V lost 7 bases to trimming and J lost 0 bases; unmatched junction nucleotides: 12. The CDR3 sequence: CASNPQGRFVSNQPQHF. The CDR3 region has the DNA TGTGCCAGCAACCCACAGGGGCGGTTTGTTAGCAATCAGCCCCAGCATTTT.

The V call is TRBV5-1, the J call TRBJ2-7, with a possible D match to TRBD2 (5 bases). Looked up from germline, CDR1 is SGHRS and CDR2 is YFSETQ. The germline V and J ends were trimmed by 0 bases and 5 bases, with 9 bases remaining between them. The CDR3 is 13 residues long. The CDR3 spells CASSLAGNHEQYF. CDR3 in DNA: TGCGCCAGCAGCTTGGCCGGGAACCACGAGCAGTACTTC.

The rearrangement links TRBV5-5 to TRBJ1-1; D is perhaps TRBD1 (6 bases). Germline-derived CDR1 and CDR2 are SGHKS and YYEKEE (reference sequence). This CDR3 is 12 amino acids long. Trimming took off 9 bases at V and 0 bases at J, with 9 bases between the two ends. In nucleotides, the CDR3 is TGTGCCACAGGGGAGTTGAACACTGAAGCTTTCTTT. Translated: CATGELNTEAFF.

In this sample, this clone turned up a few times. The chain joins TRBV10-3 to TRBJ1-6; D not resolved. Germline V gene data show CDR1 as ENHRY and CDR2 as SYGVKD. Trimming removed 8 bases from V and 5 bases from J, with 10 bases in between. The CDR3 has 13 amino acids. The DNA for the CDR3 is TGTGCCATCGCGGCGCGGGATAATTCACCCCTCCACTTT. This codes for CAIAARDNSPLHF.

This clone was seen only a few times. V and J are TRBV5-6 and TRBJ2-7; 7 nucleotides line up with TRBD2. CDR1 and CDR2 (germline): SGHDT, YYEEEE. This CDR3 region has 16 residues. V lost 4 bases and J lost 7; bases outside the gene matches: 17. The CDR3 nucleotides read TGTGCCAGCAGCCCCTCCTGGGGAGGGAGCGCGGGAGAGCAGTACTTC. Translating it yields CASSPSWGGSAGEQYF.

This sequence joins TRBV6-5 and TRBJ2-3; D is perhaps TRBD1 (6 bases). The CDR3 length is 15 residues. V was trimmed by 2 bases and J by 3 bases, leaving 12 bases between them. Germline V gene lookup returns CDR1 MNHEY and CDR2 SVGAGI. The CDR3 DNA sequence: TGTGCCAGCAGTTACATGGGGGCTCCGACAGATACGCAGTATTTT. This translates into CASSYMGAPTDTQYF.

The CDR3 nucleotides read TGTGCCAGCAGTCCCGACGGGGGATATAATTCACCCCTCCACTTT. Its protein is CASSPDGGYNSPLHF. The V and J genes are TRBV27 and TRBJ1-6; perhaps TRBD1 as D (5 bases). Trimming pared 5 bases from V and 4 bases from J, leaving 12 bases between. This CDR3 has 15 amino acids. The V gene's germline CDR1 is MNHEY and CDR2 SMNVEV (reference sequence).

The genes are TRBV10-3 and TRBJ1-6; 8 nucleotides line up with TRBD1. V lost 5 bases, J lost 7 bases, and 7 bases stayed unmatched. The CDR3 is 15 amino acids. Germline lookup yields CDR1 ENHRY and CDR2 SYGVKD. The chain's CDR3 is CAISRTGQANSPLHF. In nucleotides, the CDR3 is TGTGCCATCAGTAGAACGGGACAGGCGAATTCACCCCTCCACTTT.

The chain links TRBV6-6 to TRBJ1-1; no reliable D call. CDR3 length: 14 amino acids. V was cut by 4 bases and J by 1 base, with 10 bases left in between. Germline assignment: CDR1 MNHNY and CDR2 SVGAGI (reference sequence). The DNA for the CDR3 is TGTGCCAGCAGTTTTGGTGGAGAGAACACTGAAGCTTTCTTT. Amino acids: CASSFGGENTEAFF.

This clone appeared a few times. This chain links TRBV5-1 with TRBJ2-7; D remains ambiguous. The V gene lost 0 bases and the J gene lost 5 bases, with 9 bases spanning the gap. CDR1 and CDR2 (germline): SGHRS, YFSETQ. There are 13 residues in the CDR3. CDR3 loop: CASSLGYGDEQYF. For the CDR3, the DNA is TGCGCCAGCAGCTTGGGATATGGAGACGAGCAGTACTTC.

J is TRBJ2-1 and V is TRBV4-2; tentatively, D is TRBD2 (5 bases). The germline CDR1 and CDR2 sequences are LGHNA and YNFKEQ. V was cut by 3 bases and J by 7 bases, with 19 bases left in between. The CDR3 consists of 16 residues. CDR3 region: CASSQAVGGLLNEQFF. In DNA form, the CDR3 reads TGTGCCAGCAGCCAGGCAGTGGGTGGACTTCTGAATGAGCAGTTCTTC.